This T cell receptor (beta chain) appears in the sequencing data of a study of control samples from healthy donors and cancer patients (dated by TCRdb to the early 2020s). V drops 6 bases and J drops 5 bases, leaving 14 bases in between. From a lookup of the germline V gene, CDR1 and CDR2 are MDHEN and SYDVKM. Spanning cysteine to phenylalanine, the CDR3 consists of 14 amino acids. CDR3 DNA is the only sequence kept; it has 42 bases, read in frame from the first base. Library generation was performed with the immunoSEQ multiplex PCR assay. TCRdb carries this immuneACCESS record with in-frame sequences only. Its versions omit some clonotypes, under half of them owing to an unresolved V gene in the studies checked, with the rest unexplained. This sample has 150,000 to 180,000 clones in its table, and 94% of those were observed once. About 5.6% of the sample is taken by the ten largest. In the case of this clone: Its binding antigen is unknown. Base quality data are lacking; no much larger clone is found one base away.

Specimen: blood. The sequence derives from a man in his forties or fifties in good health. Here the chain combines TRBV28 and TRBJ1-5, with TRBD1 perhaps the D gene, on 6 matching bases. The CDR3 is CASRFQGPYQPQHF. At the DNA level, the sequence is TGTGCCAGCAGATTCCAGGGGCCATATCAGCCCCAGCATTTT.